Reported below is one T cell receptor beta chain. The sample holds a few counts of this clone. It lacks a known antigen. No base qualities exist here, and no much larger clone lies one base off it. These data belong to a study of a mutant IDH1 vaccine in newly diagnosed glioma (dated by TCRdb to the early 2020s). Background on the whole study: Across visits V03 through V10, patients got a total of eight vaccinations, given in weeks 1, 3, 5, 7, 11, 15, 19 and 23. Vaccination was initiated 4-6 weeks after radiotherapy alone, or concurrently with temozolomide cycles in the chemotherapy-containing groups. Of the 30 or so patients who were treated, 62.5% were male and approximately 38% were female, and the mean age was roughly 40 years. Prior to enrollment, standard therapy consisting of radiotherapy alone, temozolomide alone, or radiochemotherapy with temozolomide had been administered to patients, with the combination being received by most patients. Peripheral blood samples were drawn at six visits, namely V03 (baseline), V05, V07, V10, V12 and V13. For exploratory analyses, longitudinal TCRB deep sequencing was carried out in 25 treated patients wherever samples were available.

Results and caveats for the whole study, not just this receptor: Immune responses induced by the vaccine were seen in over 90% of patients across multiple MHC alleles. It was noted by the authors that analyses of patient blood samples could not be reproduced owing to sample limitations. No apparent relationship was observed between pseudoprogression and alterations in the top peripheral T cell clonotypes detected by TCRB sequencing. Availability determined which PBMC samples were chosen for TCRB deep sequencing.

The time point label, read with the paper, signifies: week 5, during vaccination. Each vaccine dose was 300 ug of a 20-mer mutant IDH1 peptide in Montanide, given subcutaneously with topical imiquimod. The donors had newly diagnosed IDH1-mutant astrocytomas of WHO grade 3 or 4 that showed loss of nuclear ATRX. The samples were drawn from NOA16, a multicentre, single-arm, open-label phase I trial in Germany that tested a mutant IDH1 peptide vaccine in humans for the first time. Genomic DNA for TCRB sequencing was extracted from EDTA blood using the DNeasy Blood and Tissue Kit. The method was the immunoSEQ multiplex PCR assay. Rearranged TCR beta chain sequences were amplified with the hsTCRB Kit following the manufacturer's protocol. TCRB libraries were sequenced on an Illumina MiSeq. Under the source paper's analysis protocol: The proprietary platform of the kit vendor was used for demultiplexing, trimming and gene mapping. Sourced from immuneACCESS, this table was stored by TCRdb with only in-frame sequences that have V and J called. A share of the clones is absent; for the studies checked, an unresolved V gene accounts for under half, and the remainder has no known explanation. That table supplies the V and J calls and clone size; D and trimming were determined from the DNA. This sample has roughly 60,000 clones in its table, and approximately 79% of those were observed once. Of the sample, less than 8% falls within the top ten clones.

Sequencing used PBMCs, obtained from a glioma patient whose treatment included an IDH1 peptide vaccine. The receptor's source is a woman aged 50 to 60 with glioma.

The CDR3: CASRNAYEQYF. The nucleotides are TGTGCCAGCAGGAACGCCTACGAGCAGTACTTC. The chain employs TRBV6-5 and TRBJ2-7, with an unclear D gene assignment. The germline V gene gives CDR1 as MNHEY and CDR2 as SVGAGI. The V end loses 6 bases and the J end loses 2 bases, and a stretch of 5 bases separates them. The cysteine opens and the phenylalanine closes a CDR3 of 11 amino acids. Of the read, only the CDR3 DNA is kept; its 33 bases are in frame from base 1.